The entry below describes one T cell receptor (beta chain). Its antigen is as yet unknown. This sample is part of a study of cytomegalovirus exposure and HLA in healthy donors. Study-wide results and limits: In vitro confirmation showed three CMV-associated chains to be CMV antigen specific.

TCRdb's table, derived via immunoSEQ multiplex PCR, lists solely in-frame clones and lacks some. The sample holds approximately 160,000 clones, 70% to 90% seen once. After removal of 8 bases from V and 2 bases from J, the junction contained 6 bases not matched to a gene. The CDR3 consists of 14 residues. Germline assignment: CDR1 LNHDA and CDR2 SQIVND (reference sequence). The TCR originated in a woman between 18 and 29 years old in good health and CMV-seronegative. The chain has TRBV19 and TRBJ2-1; 7 positions agree with TRBD2. The sample consisted of PBMCs. In DNA, the CDR3 is TGTGCCAGTGCGGCGGGGGAGACCTACAATGAGCAGTTCTTC. Its translation is CASAAGETYNEQFF.